This entry is about one TCR beta chain. The specificity of this receptor is unknown. Base-call qualities are not available, and no considerably larger clone is one nucleotide away. The Qiagen DNeasy kit was used to extract genomic DNA from unsorted PBMCs and from the negatively selected CD4+ and CD8+ fractions. TCR beta CDR3 regions were amplified by immunoSEQ multiplex PCR using primers annealing to V and J segments. A synthetic immune receptor repertoire was used to minimize amplification bias, and remaining bias was computationally removed after sequencing. Turning to the authors' computational methods: Repertoire diversity was quantified as the Shannon entropy index using custom Python scripts. The unsorted, CD4+ and CD8+ repertoires were each analyzed separately, with the exception of combined analyses, where CD4+ and CD8+ sequences were merged in silico. A clone was considered expanded if an increase in frequency of at least 2-fold after treatment relative to C1D1 was found, and a pseudocount of 0.5 was applied to clones undetected at baseline. Clones with 0 or 1 copy at C1D1 were classified as singleton clones, and clones with 2 or more copies were classified as non-singleton clones. Clones expanded in unsorted samples were annotated as CD4+, CD8+ or unknown by matching protein sequences in sorted samples from the same patient. Wilcoxon tests were applied to paired samples to test diversity changes from C1D1 to C4D1. As stored in TCRdb, this immuneACCESS dataset retains in-frame rearrangements with V and J assigned. A fraction of the clones does not appear; measured against another copy, unresolved V genes explain less than half of the discrepancy, and the remainder lacks a known reason. Clonal size and the V and J genes are those of that table, whereas D and trimming came from the DNA. This sample has about 96,000 clones in its table, and just over 90% of those were observed once. Under 2% of the sample comes from the top ten.

According to the study, the label for this sample's time point signals: cycle 4 day 1 (C4D1), after five to seven weeks of nivolumab. Every trial patient had relapsed following autologous stem cell transplantation, and prior brentuximab vedotin exposure was what differed among cohorts A, B and C. The trial cohort included 50 to 60 patients with relapsed/refractory classical Hodgkin lymphoma, and each patient had a best overall response of complete response, partial response or progressive disease. Single-agent nivolumab was administered to trial patients in the multi-cohort phase II CheckMate 205 trial. Best overall response was determined by an independent review committee according to the 2007 International Working Group response criteria. PBMCs from the trial were collected at three points: immediately before nivolumab initiation (C1D1), and during therapy at cycle 2 day 1 and cycle 4 day 1. Peripheral blood was collected in 8 mL Vacutainer Cell Preparation Tubes, from which PBMCs were isolated by centrifugation and then cryopreserved.

CDR1 and CDR2, looked up from the germline V gene, are SGHRS and YFSETQ. Its CDR3 holds 15 amino acids, cysteine through phenylalanine. CDR3 DNA is the only sequence kept; it has 45 bases, read in frame from the first base. Between the V and J ends, shortened by 2 bases and 1 base respectively, the junction contains 12 bases. This entry is derived from a study of PD-1 blockade in classical Hodgkin lymphoma (dated by TCRdb to about 2020). In the study overall: Nivolumab dosing was 3 mg/kg intravenously every 2 weeks, continuing until either disease progression or unacceptable toxicity. A peripheral blood immune signature of response to PD-1 blockade in classical Hodgkin lymphoma was defined using TCR beta sequencing and CyTOF.

The paper's findings and limits, for the study overall: Trial patients with a complete response had baseline diversity similar to that of newly diagnosed patients, while partial responders and progressors had significantly lower diversity. Diversity was lower in patients who began nivolumab less than 1 year after ASCT, so these patients were left out of later analyses to avoid confounding by immune reconstitution. The study was restricted to a single clinical trial cohort, and the causes of repertoire differences, possibly disease activity or prior therapy, were left undefined. A significant rise by C4D1 was seen in CD4+ but not CD8+ TCR diversity (p=0.0027 vs p=0.16), with the rise being most apparent in complete responders (p=0.02). Baseline TCR diversity was reported to be lower in newly diagnosed patients than in healthy donors, and even lower in relapsed/refractory patients.

The V and J genes are TRBV5-1 and TRBJ1-1, with the D gene uncertain. The sequenced sample was peripheral blood mononuclear cells (PBMCs), obtained before the fourth cycle of nivolumab. The sequence was obtained from a human donor with classical Hodgkin lymphoma. The CDR3 reads CASSFRSQTNTEAFF. DNA sequence: TGCGCCAGCAGCTTTAGGAGCCAGACGAACACTGAAGCTTTCTTT.